This section outlines one TCR beta chain sequence together with its context. Other DNA sequences from this sample encode an identical CDR3 as well. Profiling relied on immunoSEQ multiplex PCR, and the TCRdb table lists in-frame clones only, not all of them. This table holds around 450,000 clones, roughly 90% found once. These data come from a study of Ad26.COV2.S vaccination and SARS-CoV-2 variants. Whole-study context: Ad26.COV2.S was injected intramuscularly once or twice, 56 days apart.

The CDR3 covers 12 residues. The germline V and J ends were trimmed by 3 bases and 4 bases, with 6 bases remaining between them. Treatment defined: some 20 received Ad26.COV2.S at low or high dose, single or two shots; roughly five received placebo; per-sample allocation not given. Collection of samples fell on day 63 after the first vaccine or placebo injection. This chain joins TRBV12-3 or TRBV12-4 and TRBJ2-5; D is ambiguous. This TCR derives from a person aged 18 to 59 who received the Ad26.COV2.S COVID-19 vaccine or a placebo. The source material was peripheral blood, sampled in a trial of Ad26.COV2.S vaccine versus placebo. CDR3 nucleotides: TGTGCCAGCAGTTTCGGCGGAGAGACCCAGTACTTC. Encoded protein: CASSFGGETQYF.